The entry that follows covers one T cell receptor (beta chain) sequence. This sample stems from a study of blood T cell repertoires in COVID-19. Study-level information: COVID-19 samples from acute and convalescent phases originated in the United States, Italy and Spain. Sources were T cells, B-cell-depleted T cells, or PBMCs; the material itself was cDNA or gDNA.

In the original processing: Reference gene primer amplification gave estimated nucleated cell counts. This table comes from immunoSEQ multiplex PCR, and its TCRdb copy is limited to in-frame clones, with some not included. V, J and clone size reflect that table, while D and trimming were determined from the DNA. Seen here are under 300,000 clones, 65% to 90% observed once, and the top ten hold roughly 14%. This receptor was obtained from a woman between 65 and 79 years old with COVID-19, enrolled during active disease. The sample taken for sequencing was peripheral blood.

The CDR3 spells CAWSVGRSLSGNTIYF. The CDR3 DNA sequence: TGTGCCTGGAGTGTAGGCAGGTCCCTCTCTGGAAACACCATATATTTT. V is TRBV30 and J is TRBJ1-3; D unclear. Germline CDR1 and CDR2: GTSNPN and SVGIG (reference sequence). The CDR3 consists of 16 residues. The V end was cut by 0 bases, the J end by 0 bases, with 12 bases between.